A single T cell receptor beta chain is shown here with its context. This clonotype was seen a handful of times. Its cognate antigen has yet to be identified. No base qualities exist here, and no much larger clone lies one base off it. The data belong to a study of regulatory T cells in long-lasting Graves disease (dated by TCRdb to about 2021). Study-level background: Persistent Graves' disease was defined as antithyroid drug treatment for over 5 years with persistently positive TSH receptor autoantibodies. This study used TCR sequencing and RNA sequencing of peripheral blood to compare persistent Graves' disease patients against newly diagnosed Graves' disease patients. The study took place in China and was registered as a clinical trial. A total of some 33 samples were covered by TCR sequencing, comprising approximately 13 persistent and around 20 newly diagnosed Graves' disease patients. On average, persistent Graves' disease patients in the clinical cohort had been on antithyroid drugs for around ten years.

The receptor library was made with multiplex PCR. The sample was run on an Illumina HiSeq 4000. To build TCR beta libraries, CDR3 regions were amplified by Arm-PCR using iRepertoire HTBI primers. Before sequencing, the PCR products underwent gel purification. On the study's bioinformatics: A total of 62 TRBV and some 15 TRBJ segments were identified across samples and were used for gene usage analysis of CDR3 amino acid clonotypes. COPE and FqMerger were used to merge filtered high-quality paired reads into contigs. BLAST was used to align contigs to the IMGT TRBV, TRBD and TRBJ reference genes, and CDR3 was defined following IMGT. Clonotypes above 0.1% frequency were classified as highly expanded clones. Repertoire diversity was measured by Shannon entropy, and V-J evenness by the Gini coefficient. A clonotype found in more than one individual was treated as public. The public sequencing data were trimmed at Q25 with fastp and processed into clonotypes with MiXCR by TCRdb, which kept only in-frame beta chains. CDR3 protein sequences are deduplicated, and each keeps its most common genes and DNA. The V and J calls and clone size come from TCRdb's table, not from the authors' own analysis. Recorded for this sample are a few hundred thousand distinct CDR3 sequences; around 20% of them occurred a single time. Roughly three fifths of the sample is in the top ten clones.

Per the publication, the time point label means: persistent/refractory GD, antithyroid drugs over 5 years with positive TRAb. For both TCR sequencing and RNA sequencing, RNA was extracted from PBMCs using TRIzol. Graves' disease was diagnosed according to American Thyroid Association guidelines. Patients for the study were recruited at an endocrinology department in Xi'an, China. From each patient, roughly 9 milliliters of peripheral blood was collected into an EDTA anticoagulant tube. Ficoll Paque Plus density gradient separation was used to isolate PBMCs, and no additional T cell sorting was done. RNA quality was checked with an Agilent 2100 Bioanalyzer and agarose gel, and concentration with a NanoDrop 2000. Including cysteine and phenylalanine, the CDR3 has 16 amino acids. Only the CDR3 DNA stays, 48 bases, in frame from base 1. Relative to germline, V is missing 11 bases and J is missing 4 bases, with 10 bases of the junction outside any gene match. As encoded in the germline V gene, CDR1 is ENHRY while CDR2 is SYGVKD.

Study-wide conclusions, independent of this receptor: Sequencing and analysis were limited to the TCR beta chain. A larger number of public clonotypes was shared among persistent patients (around 2,500) than among newly diagnosed patients (over 850). TRBV28, TRBJ1-2 and TRBJ2-5 were preferentially used in persistent disease, while TRBV20-1 and TRBJ2-1 were favored in newly diagnosed disease. Compared with newly diagnosed patients, patients with persistent Graves' disease had lower TCR Shannon entropy and fewer highly expanded clones, which suggests clonal expansion. The authors noted that the small sample size was a limitation that may lower accuracy. Because the primary lesion, thyroid tissue, could not be accessed, the study looked at peripheral blood alone.

The source is a female donor with Graves disease. The rearrangement combines TRBV10-3 with TRBJ2-5; 16 of the junction bases match TRBD2. The material was peripheral blood mononuclear cells (PBMCs), obtained when the disease was refractory, from a patient treated with antithyroid drugs. The base sequence is TGTGCCGTGGGGACTAGCGGGAGGGCTTCCGGAGAGACCCAGTACTTC. This encodes CAVGTSGRASGETQYF.